Listed below are T cell receptor beta chains from one sample, sequenced in a study of shared clonotypes between healthy human individuals. Sequencing was performed with immunoSEQ multiplex PCR; in TCRdb, only in-frame clones are kept and a portion is missing. The sample lists more than 2 million clones, roughly 95% occurring once. Sequences were obtained from naive CD4+ T cells sorted from blood. The receptor source for this set is a young man in good health. Each CDR3 is given with its conserved first and last residue. The D gene is left open where the match is weak. The listing skips clone size in some rows; elsewhere it reads once, few, many or a size class.

D gene	V gene	J gene	clone size	CDR3 DNA	CDR3 protein
TRBD2	TRBV10-3	TRBJ2-3	NA	TGTGCCATCAGTCCACTAGCGCTAAGCACAGATACGCAGTATTTT	CAISPLALSTDTQYF
TRBD2	TRBV7-2	TRBJ2-7	NA	TGTGCCAGCAGCTTACTAGCGGGAGGATACGAGCAGTACTTC	CASSLLAGGYEQYF
NA	TRBV2	TRBJ2-3	NA	TGTGCCAGCAGTGAAGCTCGGGAGCGAACTAGCACAGATACGCAGTATTTT	CASSEARERTSTDTQYF
TRBD1	TRBV7-2	TRBJ2-1	NA	TGTGCCAGCAGCATCGGACAGGGCACCCACAATGAGCAGTTCTTC	CASSIGQGTHNEQFF
NA	TRBV5-1	TRBJ2-2	NA	TGCGCCAGCAGCTCAGGGTCTGATCTAGCCGGGGAGCTGTTTTTT	CASSSGSDLAGELFF
NA	TRBV5-5	TRBJ2-5	NA	TGTGCCAGCAGCGCAGGACTAGGGGGCGAGACCCAGTACTTC	CASSAGLGGETQYF
NA	TRBV7-2	TRBJ1-6	NA	TGTGCCAGCAGCTTTTTCGGTTTTAATTCACCCCTCCACTTT	CASSFFGFNSPLHF
TRBD1	TRBV5-6	TRBJ2-2	NA	TGTGCCAGCAGCTTACAGGGGACCGGGGAGCTGTTTTTT	CASSLQGTGELFF
TRBD1	TRBV2	TRBJ1-6	NA	TGTGCCAGCAGGGGGACAGGACCCGCCAATTCACCCCTCCACTTT	CASRGTGPANSPLHF
TRBD2	TRBV4-1	TRBJ2-2	NA	TGCGCCAGCAGCCAAGATCGGGGGGGCCCCGGGGAGCTGTTTTTT	CASSQDRGGPGELFF
TRBD2	TRBV29-1	TRBJ2-7	NA	TGCAGCGCAGCCTCGGGGGGAGGCTACGAGCAGTACTTC	CSAASGGGYEQYF
NA	TRBV9	TRBJ2-3	NA	TGTGCCAGCAGCGTAGGAAAAGATACGCAGTATTTT	CASSVGKDTQYF
NA	TRBV5-1	TRBJ2-3	NA	TGCGCCAGCAGCTTGGACCCAACTACGCAGTATTTT	CASSLDPTTQYF
NA	TRBV5-1	TRBJ1-1	NA	TGCGCCAGCAGCTTGGGGGGGAACACTGAAGCTTTCTTT	CASSLGGNTEAFF
NA	TRBV21-1	TRBJ2-7	NA	TGTGCCAGCAGCACTCCCGACCCCGGAATATACGAGCAGTACTTC	CASSTPDPGIYEQYF
NA	TRBV7-3	TRBJ2-7	NA	TGTGCCAGCAGCTTAACCGGGGTAGCTGGGGAGCAGTACTTC	CASSLTGVAGEQYF
TRBD2	TRBV5-1	TRBJ2-7	NA	TGCGCCAGCACCACGACTAGCGGGACCCCAGGATGGCAGTACTTC	CASTTTSGTPGWQYF
NA	TRBV9	TRBJ2-5	NA	TGTGCCAGCAGCGTGGGCTGGACTCAAGAGACCCAGTACTTC	CASSVGWTQETQYF
TRBD1	TRBV7-9	TRBJ2-5	NA	TGTGCCAGCAGCTTAGGTAGCCAGGGGGCCCAGTACTTC	CASSLGSQGAQYF
TRBD2	TRBV10-3	TRBJ2-7	NA	TGTGCCATCAGTGAGGGCGGGGGAAGCTCCTACGAGCAGTACTTC	CAISEGGGSSYEQYF
NA	TRBV30	TRBJ2-7	NA	TGTGCCTGGAGTGTACTTCGAGGCAGGGTAGGAGAGCAGTACTTC	CAWSVLRGRVGEQYF
TRBD1	TRBV7-9	TRBJ2-2	NA	TGTGCCAGCAGCCCATCCCGGGACAGCCCTCAGGGTTACACCGGGGAGCTGTTTTTT	CASSPSRDSPQGYTGELFF
TRBD2	TRBV7-8	TRBJ2-7	NA	TGTGCCAGCAGCTCCCGGACTAGCTACGAGCAGTACTTC	CASSSRTSYEQYF
NA	TRBV6-6	TRBJ1-5	NA	TGTGCCACCTCGGACAGTAATAGCAATCAGCCCCAGCATTTT	CATSDSNSNQPQHF
TRBD1	TRBV6-6	TRBJ1-3	NA	TGTGCCAGCAGGCGGAGGGGGCAGGCTGGAAACACCATATATTTT	CASRRRGQAGNTIYF
NA	TRBV21-1	TRBJ2-1	NA	TGTGCCAGCAGCAAAGACAGGGCGAAGTTCTTC	CASSKDRAKFF
NA	TRBV9	TRBJ2-3	NA	TGTGCCAGCAGCGTGGACCGGGATACGCAGTATTTT	CASSVDRDTQYF
TRBD1	TRBV7-2	TRBJ1-1	NA	TGTGCCAGCAGCTTTCGGCAGGGGGCCACTGAAGCTTTCTTT	CASSFRQGATEAFF
TRBD1	TRBV18	TRBJ1-1	NA	TGTGCCAGCTCATCCCAGGGGGTGGACACTGAAGCTTTCTTT	CASSSQGVDTEAFF
NA	TRBV7-2	TRBJ2-1	NA	TGTGCCAGCAGCTTCGATCGGGGCACCTACAATGAGCAGTTCTTC	CASSFDRGTYNEQFF
NA	TRBV2	TRBJ2-5	NA	TGTGCCAGCAAAAGAAGCAGGGACGTTATTGAGACCCAGTACTTC	CASKRSRDVIETQYF
TRBD2	TRBV7-8	TRBJ2-1	NA	TGTGCCAGCAGTCCAAACGGACTAGCGGGAGTAGGTGAGCAGTTCTTC	CASSPNGLAGVGEQFF
TRBD2	TRBV5-1	TRBJ2-5	once	TGCGCCAGCAGCTTCGGGGATACGACTAGCGGGAGGGAGACCCAGTACTTC	CASSFGDTTSGRETQYF
TRBD2	TRBV30	TRBJ2-5	NA	TGTGCCTGGGGGAGGGGAACCGAGACCCAGTACTTC	CAWGRGTETQYF
NA	TRBV4-1	TRBJ1-3	NA	TGCGCCAGCAGCCGAACCGGGCGTCCCTTCTCTGGAAACACCATATATTTT	CASSRTGRPFSGNTIYF
TRBD1	TRBV7-8	TRBJ2-7	NA	TGTGCCAGCAGTTTATCCGGGACAGACACGTCCTACGAGCAGTACTTC	CASSLSGTDTSYEQYF
NA	TRBV27	TRBJ1-3	NA	TGTGCCAGCAGCCGAGGCGGGCCTGGAAACACCATATATTTT	CASSRGGPGNTIYF
TRBD2	TRBV9	TRBJ2-5	NA	TGTGCCAGCAGCGCGGGGGTAGCGGGAGGTCAAGAGACCCAGTACTTC	CASSAGVAGGQETQYF
TRBD1	TRBV6-6	TRBJ2-7	once	TGTGCCAGCAAGACAGGGAGCTCCTACGAGCAGTACTTC	CASKTGSSYEQYF
NA	TRBV29-1	TRBJ2-7	NA	TGCAGCGTTGTGCGGCAGGGTGGGGCCGAGCAGTACTTC	CSVVRQGGAEQYF
NA	TRBV19	TRBJ1-6	NA	TGTGCGGTACAGGGCCCAAATTCACCCCTCCACTTT	CAVQGPNSPLHF
NA	TRBV5-4	TRBJ1-4	NA	TGTGCCAGCAGCTTTATTTCGGGGTCGGGGAGGAATGAAAAACTGTTTTTT	CASSFISGSGRNEKLFF
NA	TRBV9	TRBJ1-3	NA	TGTGCCAGCAGCCCGACGTTCCGGGTTACAAGTGGGAACTCTGGAAACACCATATATTTT	CASSPTFRVTSGNSGNTIYF
NA	TRBV18	TRBJ1-2	NA	TGTGCCAGCTCCCCTTTATTGGGGGTAGGAGACTATGGCTACACCTTC	CASSPLLGVGDYGYTF
NA	TRBV29-1	TRBJ1-1	few	TGCAGCGTTGGTCCCAGACTGAACACTGAAGCTTTCTTT	CSVGPRLNTEAFF
NA	TRBV7-2	TRBJ2-1	NA	TGTGCCAGCAGCGACTGGACTGACAATGAGCAGTTCTTC	CASSDWTDNEQFF
NA	TRBV5-1	TRBJ2-6	NA	TGCGCCAGCAGCTCAGGCTCCGGGGCCAACGTCCTGACTTTC	CASSSGSGANVLTF
NA	TRBV6-4	TRBJ2-7	NA	TGTGCCAGCAGTGACTCAGAGGGGACCCAGCAGTACTTC	CASSDSEGTQQYF
NA	TRBV28	TRBJ2-1	NA	TGTGCCAGCAGTCCCCCAGGGGGGGCCTACTACAATGAGCAGTTCTTC	CASSPPGGAYYNEQFF
NA	TRBV5-6	TRBJ2-1	once	TGTGCCAGCAGCCCGACCCTCAATGAGCAGTTCTTC	CASSPTLNEQFF
NA	TRBV6-1	TRBJ2-3	once	TGTGCCAGCAGTGAATGGAGAGGGGAGACAGATACGCAGTATTTT	CASSEWRGETDTQYF
NA	TRBV28	TRBJ1-4	NA	TGTGCCAGCAGTTTTTCGGGGGCGCTCACTAATGAAAAACTGTTTTTT	CASSFSGALTNEKLFF
TRBD2	TRBV6-1	TRBJ2-5	NA	TGTGCCAGCAGTGAAGTTGCGGGAGCTTGGCAAGAGACCCAGTACTTC	CASSEVAGAWQETQYF
TRBD1	TRBV27	TRBJ1-5	NA	TGTGCCAGCAGTCCGTCGACAGGGGTCCAGCATTTT	CASSPSTGVQHF
NA	TRBV10-1	TRBJ1-6	few	TGCGCCAGCAGTGAGGCACGTTATAATTCACCCCTCCACTTT	CASSEARYNSPLHF